Included here is one T cell receptor beta chain sequence, with context. Within the sample, other DNA sequences also encode this same CDR3. Original processing methods: Reference gene primer amplification gave nucleated cell count estimates. Profiled with immunoSEQ multiplex PCR; TCRdb holds only in-frame clones, not every one. The D gene and trimming were derived from the DNA, and the V and J assignments and clone size from that table. The sample yields 400,000 to 500,000 clones, roughly 89% seen once. The data were obtained in a study of blood T cell repertoires in COVID-19. Across the whole study: Whether acute or convalescent, the COVID-19 samples came from the United States, Italy and Spain.

The sequence derives from a woman aged 30 to 39 with active or convalescent COVID-19. The material sequenced was peripheral blood.

The CDR3 nucleotides are TGTGCCAGCAGCTTAAAGGCGGGTTCCTACGAGCAGTACTTC. It encodes CASSLKAGSYEQYF. This chain connects TRBV7-2 to TRBJ2-7, with D possibly matching TRBD2 (5 bases). The length of the CDR3 is 14 residues. Deletions cut 2 bases from V and 1 base from J, with 9 bases between. Germline V gene sequence: CDR1 SGHTA, CDR2 FQGNSA. The full variable domain, in which reference TRBV7-2 and TRBJ2-7 provide the parts outside the CDR3, is GAGVSQSPSNKVTEKGKDVELRCDPISGHTALYWYRQSLGQGLEFLIYFQGNSAPDKSGLPSDRFSAERTGGSVSTLTIQRTQQEDSAVYLCASSLKAGSYEQYFGPGTRLTVT.